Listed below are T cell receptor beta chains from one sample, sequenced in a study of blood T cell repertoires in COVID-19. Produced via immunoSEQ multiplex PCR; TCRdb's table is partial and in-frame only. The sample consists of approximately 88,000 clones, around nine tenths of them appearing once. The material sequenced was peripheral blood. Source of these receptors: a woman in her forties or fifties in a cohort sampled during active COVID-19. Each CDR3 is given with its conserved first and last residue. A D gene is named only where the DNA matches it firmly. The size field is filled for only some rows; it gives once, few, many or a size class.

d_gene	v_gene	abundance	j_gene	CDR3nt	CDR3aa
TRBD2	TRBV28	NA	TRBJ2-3	TGTGCCAGCAGGCCGGGGGGGAGGGGATACACAGATACGCAGTATTTT	CASRPGGRGYTDTQYF
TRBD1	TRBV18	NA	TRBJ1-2	TGTGCCAGCTCACCTGGACAGGCTCTACCCCCCTATGGCTACACCTTC	CASSPGQALPPYGYTF
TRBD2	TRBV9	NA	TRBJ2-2	TGTGCCAGCAGCGTAGCGGAGAAAGGTTTGATAGCGGGAGGGCGGACCGGGGAGCTGTTTTTT	CASSVAEKGLIAGGRTGELFF
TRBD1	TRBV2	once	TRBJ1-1	TGTGCCAGCAGCCGGACAGGGGTGAACACTGAAGCTTTCTTT	CASSRTGVNTEAFF
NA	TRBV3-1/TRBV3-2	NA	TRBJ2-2	TGTGCCAGCAGCCAATTCAGCGGCACTACCGGGGAGCTGTTTTTT	CASSQFSGTTGELFF
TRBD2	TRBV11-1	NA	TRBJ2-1	TGTGCCAGCGAAAATTACACGGGACTAGCCGGCAATGAGCAGTTCTTC	CASENYTGLAGNEQFF
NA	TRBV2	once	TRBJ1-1	TGTGCCAGCAGTGTTTTTCCTACCAACACTGAAGCTTTCTTT	CASSVFPTNTEAFF
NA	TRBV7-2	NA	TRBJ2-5	TGTGCCAGCAGCTTCCCCGGCGCGGGGGCCTCCCAAGAGACCCAGTACTTC	CASSFPGAGASQETQYF
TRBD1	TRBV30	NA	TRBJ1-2	TGTGCCTGGAGTCTCGGTCTAACAGGGGCGAACTATGGCTACACCTTC	CAWSLGLTGANYGYTF
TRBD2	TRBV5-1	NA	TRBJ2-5	TGCGCCAGCTCCCTCAGCGGGGGTTGGGAGACCCAGTACTTC	CASSLSGGWETQYF
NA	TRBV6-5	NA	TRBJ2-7	TGTGCCAGCACCAACCCCCTCCGGGGTGAGCAGTACTTC	CASTNPLRGEQYF
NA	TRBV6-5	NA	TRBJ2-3	TGTGCCACCCCTCTAGTGGGTCCGAGCACAGATACGCAGTATTTT	CATPLVGPSTDTQYF
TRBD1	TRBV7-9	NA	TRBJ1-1	TGTGCCAGCAGCTCCGGGACAGCTGAAGCTTTCTTT	CASSSGTAEAFF
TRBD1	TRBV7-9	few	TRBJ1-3	TGTGCCAGCAGCTTAGGAAAAGGGGGCGCAGGTGGAAACACCATATATTTT	CASSLGKGGAGGNTIYF
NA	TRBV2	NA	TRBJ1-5	TGTGCCAGCAGCTCCGGGGGTACAAGCAATCAGCCCCAGCATTTT	CASSSGGTSNQPQHF
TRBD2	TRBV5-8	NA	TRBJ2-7	TGTGCCAGCAGCCCGGGGGTACTAGCGGGGGGCTCCATCCAGCAGTACTTC	CASSPGVLAGGSIQQYF